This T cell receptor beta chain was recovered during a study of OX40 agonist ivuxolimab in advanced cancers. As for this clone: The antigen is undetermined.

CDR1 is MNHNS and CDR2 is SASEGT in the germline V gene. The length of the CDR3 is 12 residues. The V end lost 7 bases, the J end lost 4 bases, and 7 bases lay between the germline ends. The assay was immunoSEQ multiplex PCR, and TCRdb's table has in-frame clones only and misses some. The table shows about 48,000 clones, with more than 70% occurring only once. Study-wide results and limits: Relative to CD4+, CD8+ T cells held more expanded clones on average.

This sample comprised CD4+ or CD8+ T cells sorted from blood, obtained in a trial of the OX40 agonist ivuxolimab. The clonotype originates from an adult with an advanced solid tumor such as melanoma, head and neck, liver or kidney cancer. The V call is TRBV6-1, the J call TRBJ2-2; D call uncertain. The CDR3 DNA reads TGTGCCAGCACGGAGAGCACCGGGGAGCTGTTTTTT. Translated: CASTESTGELFF.